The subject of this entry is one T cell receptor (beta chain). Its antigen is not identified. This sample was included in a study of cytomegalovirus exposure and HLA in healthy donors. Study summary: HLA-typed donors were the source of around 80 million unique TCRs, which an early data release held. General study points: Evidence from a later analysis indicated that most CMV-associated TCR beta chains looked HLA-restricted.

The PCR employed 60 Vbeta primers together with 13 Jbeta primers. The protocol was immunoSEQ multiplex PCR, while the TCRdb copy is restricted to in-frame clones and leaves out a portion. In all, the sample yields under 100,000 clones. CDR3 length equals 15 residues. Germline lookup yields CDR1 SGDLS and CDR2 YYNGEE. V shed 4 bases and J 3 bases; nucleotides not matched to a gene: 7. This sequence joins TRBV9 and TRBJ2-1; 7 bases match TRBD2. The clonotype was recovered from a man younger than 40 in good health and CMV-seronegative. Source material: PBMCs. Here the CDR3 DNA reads TGTGCCAGCAGCCCCCGGGGGGATAGCTACAATGAGCAGTTCTTC. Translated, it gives CASSPRGDSYNEQFF. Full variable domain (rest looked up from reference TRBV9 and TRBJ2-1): DSGVTQTPKHLITATGQRVTLRCSPRSGDLSVYWYQQSLDQGLQFLIQYYNGEERAKGNILERFSAQQFPDLHSELNLSSLELGDSALYFCASSPRGDSYNEQFFGPGTRLTVL.